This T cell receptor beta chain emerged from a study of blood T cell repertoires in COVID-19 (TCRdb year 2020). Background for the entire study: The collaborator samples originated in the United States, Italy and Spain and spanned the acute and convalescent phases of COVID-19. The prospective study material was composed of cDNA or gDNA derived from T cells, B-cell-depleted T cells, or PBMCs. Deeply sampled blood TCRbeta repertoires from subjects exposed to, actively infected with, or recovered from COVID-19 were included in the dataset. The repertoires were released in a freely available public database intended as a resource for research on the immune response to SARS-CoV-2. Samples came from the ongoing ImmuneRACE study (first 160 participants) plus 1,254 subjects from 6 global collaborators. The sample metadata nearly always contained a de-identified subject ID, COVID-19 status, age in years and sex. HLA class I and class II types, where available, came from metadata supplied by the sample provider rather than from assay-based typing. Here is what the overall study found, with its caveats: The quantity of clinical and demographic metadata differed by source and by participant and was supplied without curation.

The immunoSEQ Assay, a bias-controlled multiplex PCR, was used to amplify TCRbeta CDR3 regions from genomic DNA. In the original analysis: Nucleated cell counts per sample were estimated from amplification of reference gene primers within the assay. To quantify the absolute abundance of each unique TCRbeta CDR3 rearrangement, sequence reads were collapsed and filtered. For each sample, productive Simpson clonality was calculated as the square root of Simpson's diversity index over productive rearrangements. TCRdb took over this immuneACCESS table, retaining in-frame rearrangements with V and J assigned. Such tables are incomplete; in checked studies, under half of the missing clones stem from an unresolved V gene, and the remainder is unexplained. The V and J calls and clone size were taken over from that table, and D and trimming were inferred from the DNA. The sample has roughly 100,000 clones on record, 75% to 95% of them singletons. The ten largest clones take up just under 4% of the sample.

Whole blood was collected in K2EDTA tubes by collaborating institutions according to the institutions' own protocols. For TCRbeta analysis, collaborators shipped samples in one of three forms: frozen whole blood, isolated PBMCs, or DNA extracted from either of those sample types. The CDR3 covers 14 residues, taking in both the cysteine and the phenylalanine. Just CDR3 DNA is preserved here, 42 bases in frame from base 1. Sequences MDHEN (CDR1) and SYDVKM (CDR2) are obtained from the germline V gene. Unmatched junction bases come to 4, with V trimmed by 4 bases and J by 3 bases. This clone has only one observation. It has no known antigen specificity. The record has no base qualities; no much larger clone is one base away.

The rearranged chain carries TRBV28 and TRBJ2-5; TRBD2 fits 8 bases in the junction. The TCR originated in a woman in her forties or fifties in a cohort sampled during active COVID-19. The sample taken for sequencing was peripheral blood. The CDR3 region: CASSSGGREETQYF. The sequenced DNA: TGTGCCAGCAGTTCGGGGGGGAGGGAAGAGACCCAGTACTTC.